A single sample is the source of the 19 T cell receptor beta chains below, sequenced in a study of human T cells and chemical hapten exposure. Time point of the sample: pre-sensitization, week 0. Treatment here: therapeutic diphenylcyclopropenone sensitization with weekly scalp DPC. TCRdb re-derived calls from the RACE reads in MiXCR, one entry per CDR3 protein. The sample shows about 51,000 distinct CDR3 sequences, around a tenth of them seen only once. This specimen was whole blood, taken in connection with sensitization to the hapten diphenylcyclopropenone (DPC). Receptors originate from a woman aged 40 to 50 with alopecia areata. Some clones in this sample may be carry-over from other donors' samples.

The sample holds a few counts of this clonotype. The chain links TRBV5-5 to TRBJ2-5, with D possibly being TRBD1 (6 bases). Between the trimmed V and J ends, which lost 0 bases and 5 bases, there was a span of 17 bases. This CDR3 has 16 amino acids. Germline V gene sequence: CDR1 SGHKS, CDR2 YYEKEE (reference sequence). CDR3 residues: CASSLESFRGRETQYF. The CDR3 DNA follows: TGTGCCAGCAGCTTGGAGAGCTTCAGGGGCCGGGAGACCCAGTACTTC.

The V and J genes are TRBV12-3 or TRBV12-4 and TRBJ2-1, with 13 bases fitting TRBD2. This CDR3 has 14 residues. Losses at the gene ends were 6 bases for V and 7 bases for J; bases not matched to a gene: 3. The DNA of the CDR3 is TGTGCCAGCAGACTAGCGGGGGGGCATAATGAGCAGTTCTTC. Translated, it gives CASRLAGGHNEQFF.

In this sample, this clonotype turned up a few times. This chain links TRBV6-2 or TRBV6-3 with TRBJ1-6, with unresolved D. In germline, CDR1 is MNHEY, CDR2 SVGEGT. The CDR3 spans 15 residues. The ends were cut back, 4 bases at V and 7 bases at J, with 14 bases in the middle. This chain's CDR3 is CASSLWAQRNSPLHF. The CDR3 DNA is TGTGCCAGCAGTTTATGGGCGCAACGGAATTCACCCCTCCACTTT.

This clonotype appeared many times. This chain connects TRBV6-1 to TRBJ1-2; possible D gene TRBD1, 5 bases. The CDR3 runs to 14 residues. The V gene's germline CDR1 is MNHNS and CDR2 SASEGT. V was shortened by 4 bases and J by 1 base, with 10 bases between the two germline ends. The CDR3 here is CASSGGVDNYGYTF. The CDR3 DNA is TGTGCCAGCAGTGGAGGGGTGGATAACTATGGCTACACCTTC.

This rearrangement joins TRBV10-3 to TRBJ2-3; 7 nucleotides match TRBD1. The CDR3 spans 12 residues. V shed 6 bases, J shed 6 bases, and the junction held 3 bases outside the gene matches. CDR1 and CDR2 (germline): ENHRY, SYGVKD. The CDR3 DNA reads TGTGCCATCAGCTTCAGGGGGGATACGCAGTATTTT. Protein sequence: CAISFRGDTQYF.

The table lists this clonotype with many counts. The genes are TRBV11-3 and TRBJ2-1, with D tentatively TRBD1 or TRBD2 (6 bases each). V lost 4 bases to trimming and J lost 5 bases, with 18 bases between them. This CDR3 is 16 amino acids long. Germline V gene lookup returns CDR1 SGHNT and CDR2 YENEEA. The CDR3 is CASSSKDGGVHNEQFF. The CDR3 DNA follows: TGTGCCAGCAGCTCGAAGGACGGGGGCGTCCACAATGAGCAGTTCTTC.

This clonotype was seen repeatedly, ten times or more. V usage is TRBV24-1 and J usage is TRBJ2-7; unclear D gene. From germline, CDR1 is KGHDR and CDR2 SFDVKD. The length of the CDR3 is 11 residues. Between the trimmed V and J ends, which lost 4 bases and 2 bases, there was a span of 2 bases. The CDR3 region has the DNA TGTGCCACCAGTGACACCTACGAGCAGTACTTC. Encoded protein: CATSDTYEQYF.

This clonotype turned up a few times. V gene TRBV20-1 combines with J gene TRBJ2-5, with 12 bases matching TRBD2. The CDR3 length is 14 residues. V was clipped by 5 bases and J by 4 bases; unmatched bases: 5. Germline loops: CDR1 DFQATT, CDR2 SNEGSKA (reference sequence). This CDR3 reads CSACATSGRETQYF. The CDR3 DNA reads as TGCAGTGCTTGTGCGACTAGCGGGAGAGAGACCCAGTACTTC.

The rearrangement joins TRBV5-4 to TRBJ2-2, with D uncertain. V dropped 0 bases and J dropped 8 bases, with 5 bases sitting between them. CDR3 length: 12 residues. Germline-derived CDR1 and CDR2 are SGHNT and YYREEE (reference sequence). The CDR3 region is CASSLATGELFF. The CDR3 DNA sequence: TGTGCCAGCAGCTTGGCTACAGGGGAGCTGTTTTTT.

This clonotype was counted only a few times. The chain combines TRBV4-3 with TRBJ1-6; no reliable D call. CDR1 and CDR2 from the germline V gene are LGHNA and YSLEER. This CDR3 has 13 residues. Trimming removed 4 bases from V and 10 bases from J, with 11 bases in between. The CDR3 nucleotides are TGCGCCAGCAGCCCACAAGGAGACTCACCCCTCCACTTT. Its translation is CASSPQGDSPLHF.

This clonotype was picked up many times. This chain links TRBV12-3 or TRBV12-4 with TRBJ2-7; D is uncertain. V was cut by 2 bases and J by 7 bases, with 18 bases left in between. The CDR3 length is 15 residues. CDR3 DNA sequence: TGTGCCAGCAGTTTACAGGTTGTTGACCTGAAGGAGCAGTACTTC. Amino acid sequence: CASSLQVVDLKEQYF.

This clonotype was seen more than once but under ten times. Its ends do not fully match the called genes, so a read error is possible. The chain joins TRBV4-1 to TRBJ2-6, with 7 bases matching TRBD1. Germline CDR1 MGHRA, CDR2 YSYEKL. CDR3 length: 12 residues. The CDR3 here is CASSHMDRSLSF. The CDR3 DNA reads as TGCGCCAGCAGCCACATGGACAGGTCCCTCTCTTTC.

About this clonotype itself: One end of the junction fails to match germline, which may point to a read error. This sequence joins TRBV20-1 and TRBJ2-7; D possibly corresponds to TRBD2 (6 bases). The CDR3 spans 11 residues. The germline gives CDR1 DFQATT, CDR2 SNEGSKA (reference sequence). The CDR3 sequence: CSPSAIPEQYF. The CDR3 DNA reads as TGCAGTCCTAGCGCAATTCCCGAGCAGTACTTC.

The sample holds many counts of this clonotype. The gene calls are TRBV7-8 and TRBJ2-1; 14 bases are a match to TRBD2. CDR3 size: 15 residues. The junction had 5 bases not matched to a gene; V was cut back by 5 bases and J by 8 bases. Germline loops: CDR1 SGHVS, CDR2 FQNEAQ. The CDR3 DNA sequence: TGTGCCAGCAGCCAGACTAGCGGGGGGGCCCATGAGCAGTTCTTC. As protein: CASSQTSGGAHEQFF.

This clonotype was detected a few times. V usage is TRBV7-9 and J usage is TRBJ2-5; D call uncertain. Germline-derived CDR1 and CDR2 are SEHNR and FQNEAQ (reference sequence). The V gene lost 5 bases and the J gene lost 5 bases, with 6 bases spanning the gap. CDR3 length: 11 residues. CDR3 residues: CASSRMETQYF. For the CDR3, the DNA is TGTGCCAGCAGCAGGATGGAGACCCAGTACTTC.

In its sample, this clonotype was seen a few times. The V and J genes are TRBV4-1 and TRBJ2-1; D is uncertain. CDR3 length equals 12 residues. The V end was cut by 0 bases, the J end by 7 bases, with 4 bases between. In germline, CDR1 is MGHRA, CDR2 YSYEKL. The CDR3 protein is CASSQDTNEQFF. In DNA form, the CDR3 reads TGCGCCAGCAGCCAAGATACAAATGAGCAGTTCTTC.

This clonotype was picked up many times. The chain recombines TRBV20-1 with TRBJ1-5; 11 nucleotides agree with TRBD1. CDR1 is DFQATT and CDR2 is SNEGSKA in the germline V gene (reference sequence). This CDR3 has 16 amino acids. J was trimmed by 4 bases and V by 5 bases; bases with no gene match: 10. CDR3 in amino acids: CSAPSPDRGRNQPQHF. CDR3 in DNA: TGCAGTGCTCCGAGCCCGGACAGGGGGCGGAATCAGCCCCAGCATTTT.

This clonotype was counted a few times. The V call is TRBV4-1, the J call TRBJ1-5; no reliable D call. This CDR3 spans 17 amino acids. V dropped 4 bases and J dropped 3 bases, with 19 bases sitting between them. Germline V gene lookup returns CDR1 MGHRA and CDR2 YSYEKL. The CDR3: CASSRHSRGQLNQPQHF. The CDR3 DNA reads TGCGCCAGCAGCCGTCACTCCCGGGGTCAGCTCAATCAGCCCCAGCATTTT.

This clonotype was observed a handful of times. The chain couples TRBV14 to TRBJ1-6; D is ambiguous. Trimming removed 4 bases at V and 10 bases at J, with 14 bases between. The CDR3 runs 14 residues. Germline loops: CDR1 SGHDN, CDR2 FVKESK. The CDR3 loop is CASSRTLGDSPLHF. Written as DNA, the CDR3 is TGTGCCAGCAGCCGGACTCTGGGAGACTCACCCCTCCACTTT. Based on the CDR3 plus reference TRBV14 and TRBJ1-6, the full variable domain is EAGVTQFPSHSVIEKGQTVTLRCDPISGHDNLYWYRRVMGKEIKFLLHFVKESKQDESGMPNNRFLAERTGGTYSTLKVQPAELEDSGVYFCASSRTLGDSPLHFGNGTRLTVT.